This entry is about one T cell receptor beta chain. Method: immunoSEQ multiplex PCR; TCRdb's copy keeps in-frame clones and lacks some. Counted here are more than 200,000 clones, around 89% occurring once; the ten biggest clones make up 3.5% to 4.5%. This sample was taken from a study of blood T cell repertoires in COVID-19. CDR3 length: 14 amino acids. V gave up 3 bases and J gave up 0 bases, with 8 bases separating them. The germline V gene has CDR1 MNHEY and CDR2 SVGEGT. The rearrangement links TRBV6-2 or TRBV6-3 to TRBJ1-1, with D hard to call. Sequencing used PBMCs or T cells enriched from blood (not recorded which). The TCR comes from a woman aged 25 to 39 who had recovered from COVID-19. CDR3 DNA: TGTGCCAGCAGTTATCACAGACTGAACACTGAAGCTTTCTTT. Protein sequence: CASSYHRLNTEAFF.